The source of this TCR beta chain is a study of shared clonotypes between healthy human individuals. Sequencing was performed with immunoSEQ multiplex PCR; in TCRdb, only in-frame clones are kept and a portion is missing. The table has some 2 million clones, 90% to 95% seen once. CDR3 size: 16 residues. CDR1 is KGHSH, CDR2 LQKENI, per germline. With 2 bases removed from V and 2 bases from J, the gap between germline ends came to 13 bases. The sequencing sample was made of naive CD4+ T cells sorted from blood. Subset specified: CD45RA+ positively selected. The rearrangement joins TRBV18 to TRBJ2-1; maybe TRBD2 (7 bases). The sequence came from a man between 18 and 35 years old in good health. This chain's CDR3 is CASSPSAGATYNEQFF. CDR3 in DNA: TGTGCCAGCTCACCATCTGCGGGGGCGACCTACAATGAGCAGTTCTTC.